This T cell receptor beta chain is drawn from a study of TIL therapy for anti-PD-1-resistant metastatic lung cancer (dated by TCRdb to the early 2020s). As for the study more broadly: Before any PD-1/PD-L1 blockade was given, tumors were harvested, nivolumab was then administered, and patients who progressed went on to receive lymphodepletion, an infusion of expanded TIL, and IL-2. Among the enrolled patients, the median age was nearly 55 years (range about 38-75), and the median tumor PD-L1 proportion score was about 6%. Most of the cohort had lung adenocarcinoma, a handful of tumors were EGFR-mutant and two were ALK-rearranged, and half of the patients were current or former smokers. A median non-synonymous tumor mutation burden of more than 1.2 mutations per megabase was determined across the cohort by whole-exome sequencing. T cell receptor beta sequencing of tumor and peripheral blood served to follow clonotypes across the tumor, the expanded TIL product, and serial blood samples.

The paper as a whole reports these results and caveats: Generalizability was limited because the cohort was highly selected, with more treatment-naive, never-smoker and oncogene-addicted patients included than is typical. The baseline peripheral repertoire was partially replaced by infused TIL clonotypes, which then decayed over months, and no apparent association between persistence and response was found. The study protocol defined all tumor marker inferences as exploratory.

TCR beta CDR3 regions were amplified from genomic DNA by bias-controlled multiplex PCR with the immunoSEQ v3 hsTCRB kit. TCR libraries were sequenced on an Illumina NextSeq 500 to around 1.9 million read pairs for survey level or roughly 4.5-6 million for deep level. The authors' pipeline ran thus. V, D and J genes were assigned, non-productive sequences were removed, and clonality was reported by immunoSEQ Analyzer software. To compare repertoires between infused TIL and blood, productive Simpson clonality was used along with the Morisita overlap index of productive TRB rearrangements. Absolute clonotype counts in blood were estimated by multiplying the lymphocyte count by the CD3+ fraction and by the productive frequency of the clone. Held by TCRdb, this immuneACCESS table contains in-frame sequences only and omits some clones. Under half of the omission traces to an unresolved V gene where checked; the cause of the rest is unknown. The D gene and trimming were derived from the DNA, and the V and J assignments and clone size from that table. The sample table holds approximately 30,000 clones, of which roughly 69% were seen once. The ten largest clones represent around 2.9% of the sample.

The sample's time point label is to be understood as: pre-treatment sample, taken before nivolumab and TIL therapy. Adults with stage 4 NSCLC were enrolled in a dual-center phase I trial from October 2017 to January 2020. The samples were drawn from an open-label, single-arm phase I trial testing tumor-infiltrating lymphocyte therapy combined with nivolumab in advanced non-small cell lung cancer. Blood mononuclear cells were isolated from EDTA tubes by Ficoll gradient and were snap-frozen as pellets, and DNA was extracted with a Qiagen mini-prep kit. The CDR3 contains 15 residues, cysteine and phenylalanine counted. Only the CDR3 DNA stays, 45 bases, in frame from base 1. V drops 0 bases and J drops 1 base, leaving 11 bases in between. CDR1 SGHNT and CDR2 YYREEE are derived from the germline V gene (reference sequence). In the case of this clone: Its specific antigen is unknown. No base quality values were provided; no much bigger clone lies one nucleotide off.

The specimen was blood, collected at baseline. The sequence joins TRBV5-4 to TRBJ2-7, with no D gene named confidently. The source of this sequence is a woman aged 30 to 85 with non-small cell lung cancer. The base sequence is TGTGCCAGCAGCTTGGACTGGACGGATTCCTACGAGCAGTACTTC. The resulting protein is CASSLDWTDSYEQYF.